This TCR beta chain was obtained from a study of preoperative IRX-2 immunotherapy in early breast cancer. Treatment here: preoperative locoregional IRX-2 cytokine immunotherapy. The data were produced by immunoSEQ multiplex PCR, yet TCRdb's version contains in-frame clones alone and is incomplete. The sample consists of about 43,000 clones, approximately 94% of them appearing once. The TCR sequence derives from a human donor with breast cancer. This specimen was tumor tissue, taken after IRX-2 immunotherapy.

The CDR3 DNA reads as TGCAGCTCGGGACTAGTAGCGGATACGCAGTATTTT. Its translation is CSSGLVADTQYF. The chain combines TRBV29-1 with TRBJ2-3, with 8 positions matching TRBD2. The germline CDR1 and CDR2 sequences are SQVTM and ANQGSEA. The V segment lost 8 bases and the J segment 6 bases; nucleotides outside the gene matches: 7. This CDR3 has 12 amino acids.